These 25 T cell receptor beta chains were sequenced from one sample in a study of long-term antiretroviral therapy in people with HIV. At the survey level, the v3.0 immunoSEQ assay was run. Data came from immunoSEQ multiplex PCR; TCRdb stores just in-frame clones and leaves some out. Here the sample spans tens of thousands of clones, 85% to 95% being singletons. Sequences were derived from unsorted PBMCs, sampled 7.6 years after starting antiretroviral therapy. These receptors all come from a woman between 35 and 50 years old with HIV.

The chain has TRBV9 and TRBJ2-6; 9 bases are shared with TRBD1. V was pared by 2 bases and J by 1 base, with 10 bases of the junction left unmatched. CDR3 length: 19 amino acids. Germline V gene data show CDR1 as SGDLS and CDR2 as YYNGEE. The CDR3 region is CASSVLPGQGASGANVLTF. The CDR3 region has the DNA TGTGCCAGCAGCGTCCTACCGGGACAGGGCGCATCTGGGGCCAACGTCCTGACTTTC. Full variable domain (rest looked up from reference TRBV9 and TRBJ2-6): DSGVTQTPKHLITATGQRVTLRCSPRSGDLSVYWYQQSLDQGLQFLIQYYNGEERAKGNILERFSAQQFPDLHSELNLSSLELGDSALYFCASSVLPGQGASGANVLTFGAGSRLTVL.

The genes are TRBV5-5 and TRBJ2-7; D might be TRBD1 or TRBD2, each matching 6 bases. CDR3 size: 16 residues. Looked up from germline, CDR1 is SGHKS and CDR2 is YYEKEE (reference sequence). Between the trimmed V and J ends, which lost 2 bases and 2 bases, there was a span of 17 bases. CDR3 region: CASSFPWGAEAYEQYF. CDR3 nucleotide sequence: TGTGCCAGCAGCTTCCCGTGGGGGGCCGAAGCCTACGAGCAGTACTTC.

J is TRBJ2-4 and V is TRBV11-2, with 7 bases that match TRBD1. Germline V CDR1 and CDR2: SGHAT, FQNNGV. This CDR3 has 17 amino acids. V was pared by 5 bases and J by 0 bases, with 10 bases of the junction left unmatched. CDR3 nucleotide sequence: TGTGCCAGCAGCCGAGACAGGGTCGGACTAGCCAAAAACATTCAGTACTTC. This translates into CASSRDRVGLAKNIQYF.

The CDR3 reads CASGLGGQPQHF. The CDR3, as DNA: TGTGCCAGCGGTTTGGGCGGTCAGCCCCAGCATTTT. The chain carries TRBV6-5 and TRBJ1-5; D not certain. The CDR3 has 12 amino acids. V dropped 8 bases and J dropped 6 bases, with 11 bases sitting between them. Germline CDR1 is MNHEY and CDR2 is SVGAGI.

CDR3 region: CASKSKGMNTEAFF. CDR3 sequence (DNA): TGTGCCAGTAAAAGTAAGGGCATGAACACTGAAGCTTTCTTT. The J gene is TRBJ1-1, the V gene TRBV19; D call uncertain. The CDR3 runs 14 residues. Trimming removed 7 bases at V and 0 bases at J, with 12 bases between. Germline V CDR1 and CDR2: LNHDA, SQIVND (reference sequence).

The CDR3 nucleotides are TGCGCCAGCAGCCAAGGGCGGGGGGGAACCAATCAGCCCCAGCATTTT. Translated, it gives CASSQGRGGTNQPQHF. V is TRBV4-1 and J is TRBJ1-5; D perhaps matches TRBD1 (5 bases). The length of the CDR3 is 16 residues. V was trimmed by 1 base and J by 3 bases, leaving 13 bases between them. The germline V gene encodes CDR1 MGHRA and CDR2 YSYEKL.

The genes are TRBV7-2 and TRBJ1-2; D gene uncertain. Germline V gene sequence: CDR1 SGHTA, CDR2 FQGNSA. Trimming took 2 bases from V and 5 from J, leaving 6 bases between them. This CDR3 is built from 12 residues. The CDR3 here is CASSLLTYGYTF. CDR3 bases: TGTGCCAGCAGCTTATTAACTTATGGCTACACCTTC. Drawing the rest from reference TRBV7-2 and TRBJ1-2, the complete variable domain is GAGVSQSPSNKVTEKGKDVELRCDPISGHTALYWYRQSLGQGLEFLIYFQGNSAPDKSGLPSDRFSAERTGGSVSTLTIQRTQQEDSAVYLCASSLLTYGYTFGSGTRLTVV.

The DNA of the CDR3 is TGTGCCAGTAGTACTCTTGACAGGGGGCTTTTTGGCTACACCTTC. Translating gives CASSTLDRGLFGYTF. The chain recombines TRBV19 with TRBJ1-2; 10 bases match TRBD1. The CDR3 is 15 residues long. Germline V CDR1 and CDR2: LNHDA, SQIVND (reference sequence). The ends lost 4 bases at V and 7 bases at J; junction bases unmatched: 9.

The chain is built from TRBV27 and TRBJ1-1; D may be TRBD1 (6 bases). The CDR3 loop spans 13 amino acids. V lost 8 bases to trimming and J lost 8 bases, with 18 bases between them. Germline V gene lookup returns CDR1 MNHEY and CDR2 SMNVEV (reference sequence). The CDR3 region has the DNA TGTGCCAGCCTCCGGGACCGGAGGGGGGAAGCTTTCTTT. This sequence encodes CASLRDRRGEAFF.

The rearrangement joins TRBV20-1 to TRBJ1-4; D ambiguous. Germline V CDR1 and CDR2: DFQATT, SNEGSKA (reference sequence). With 3 bases removed from V and 8 bases from J, the gap between germline ends came to 7 bases. CDR3 length equals 11 residues. CDR3 amino acids: CSARKQEKLFF. DNA for the CDR3: TGCAGTGCTAGGAAACAAGAAAAACTGTTTTTT.

CDR3: CASSLEVEGTGELFF. DNA for the CDR3: TGTGCCAGCAGCTTAGAGGTAGAGGGCACCGGGGAGCTGTTTTTT. The chain recombines TRBV5-6 with TRBJ2-2; possible D gene TRBD2, 5 bases. The CDR3 spans 15 residues. V was shortened by 2 bases and J by 4 bases, with 12 bases between the two germline ends. The germline V gene encodes CDR1 SGHDT and CDR2 YYEEEE.

This chain links TRBV9 with TRBJ2-3; possibly TRBD1 or TRBD2 for D (5 bases each). The CDR3 has 13 amino acids. V lost 0 bases to trimming and J lost 4 bases, with 6 bases between them. From germline, CDR1 is SGDLS and CDR2 YYNGEE. For the CDR3, the DNA is TGTGCCAGCAGCGTAGGGGGGTCAGATACGCAGTATTTT. Protein: CASSVGGSDTQYF.

This chain connects TRBV19 to TRBJ2-7, with a tentative D call TRBD2 (5 bases). This CDR3 comprises 15 residues. Between the trimmed V and J ends, which lost 4 bases and 7 bases, there was a span of 20 bases. The V gene's germline CDR1 is LNHDA and CDR2 SQIVND (reference sequence). In DNA form, the CDR3 reads TGTGCCAGTAGTACTTCGCCGGGATCCCCGGGGGAGCAGTACTTC. This gives the protein CASSTSPGSPGEQYF.

V gene TRBV5-4 combines with J gene TRBJ1-2, with TRBD1 as a possible D gene (5 bases). V lost 5 bases and J 0 bases, leaving 14 bases between the germline ends. Germline V gene sequence: CDR1 SGHNT, CDR2 YYREEE (reference sequence). The CDR3 is 15 amino acids. The CDR3 is CASSWGGSANYGYTF. CDR3 DNA: TGTGCCAGCAGTTGGGGGGGGTCAGCTAACTATGGCTACACCTTC.

The CDR3 DNA reads as TGTGCCAGCAGTCGGCGAGGGACCGAGCTCCACTTT. Translation: CASSRRGTELHF. The J gene is TRBJ1-6, the V gene TRBV5-6; tentatively, D is TRBD1 (5 bases). CDR3 length: 12 residues. V gave up 5 bases and J gave up 16 bases, with 16 bases separating them. Germline assignment: CDR1 SGHDT and CDR2 YYEEEE.

The V gene is TRBV7-3, the J gene TRBJ1-6; 9 nucleotides line up with TRBD1. Germline V gene data show CDR1 as SGHTA and CDR2 as FQGTGA. This CDR3 is 15 amino acids long. V gave up 5 bases and J gave up 3 bases; unmatched junction bases: 2. This CDR3 reads CASSATGGYNSPLHF. The CDR3, as DNA: TGTGCCAGCAGCGCGACAGGGGGCTATAATTCACCCCTCCACTTT.

The sample holds one count of this clone. The CDR3 reads CASSLDQRGGPYNEQFF. The DNA of the CDR3 is TGTGCCAGCAGCTTAGACCAGCGGGGGGGCCCCTACAATGAGCAGTTCTTC. The chain couples TRBV11-2 to TRBJ2-1; 10 bases are a match to TRBD2. The CDR3 is 17 amino acids. CDR1 is SGHAT, CDR2 FQNNGV, per germline. J was trimmed by 2 bases and V by 0 bases; bases with no gene match: 4.

The gene calls are TRBV23-1 and TRBJ1-1; no firm D call. TRBV23-1 has ORF status, its function being uncertain. CDR3 length: 16 amino acids. The germline V and J ends were trimmed by 0 bases and 0 bases, with 11 bases remaining between them. The CDR3 region has the DNA TGCGCCAGCAGTCAATCATTGTCCGGGGTGAACACTGAAGCTTTCTTT. It yields the protein CASSQSLSGVNTEAFF.

The chain is built from TRBV5-1 and TRBJ1-4; D is unclear. This CDR3 has 13 residues. Germline CDR1 SGHRS, CDR2 YFSETQ. Trimming took off 2 bases at V and 8 bases at J, with 10 bases between the two ends. The CDR3 loop reads CASSFGPDEKLFF. As DNA, the CDR3 is TGCGCCAGCAGCTTCGGACCAGACGAAAAACTGTTTTTT.

The genes are TRBV4-3 and TRBJ1-1; D perhaps matches TRBD1 (5 bases). This CDR3 has 17 residues. Trimming removed 0 bases from V and 4 bases from J, with 18 bases in between. Germline lookup yields CDR1 LGHNA and CDR2 YSLEER. The CDR3 reads CASSQEPSSDRGTEAFF. The CDR3 DNA follows: TGCGCCAGCAGCCAAGAGCCGTCGAGTGATAGGGGCACTGAAGCTTTCTTT.

The gene calls are TRBV2 and TRBJ2-4; 7 bases are a match to TRBD1. Trimming at V came to 6 bases and at J to 2 bases, leaving 10 bases not matched to a gene. From germline, CDR1 is SNHLY and CDR2 FYNNEI. This CDR3 is 16 amino acids long. Here the CDR3 reads CASRYIAGGSKNIQYF. The CDR3 nucleotides read TGTGCCAGCAGGTACATTGCAGGGGGTTCCAAAAACATTCAGTACTTC.

This clone was observed once. The V and J genes are TRBV4-1 and TRBJ1-4; D is unclear. The CDR3 length is 15 residues. Germline V gene lookup returns CDR1 MGHRA and CDR2 YSYEKL. The V end was cut by 1 base, the J end by 0 bases, with 6 bases between. The CDR3 DNA sequence: TGCGCCAGCAGCCAAGGGATTGCAACTAATGAAAAACTGTTTTTT. This sequence encodes CASSQGIATNEKLFF.

The CDR3 bases are TGTGCCAGCAGCAACCGGACAGGGGTAGGAGAGACCCAGTACTTC. It codes for CASSNRTGVGETQYF. The V gene is TRBV9, the J gene TRBJ2-5; 9 bases are a match to TRBD1. The germline V gene encodes CDR1 SGDLS and CDR2 YYNGEE. The CDR3 is 15 amino acids. V lost 4 bases, J lost 4 bases, and 8 bases stayed unmatched. Looking up the rest from reference TRBV9 and TRBJ2-5 gives the full variable domain: DSGVTQTPKHLITATGQRVTLRCSPRSGDLSVYWYQQSLDQGLQFLIQYYNGEERAKGNILERFSAQQFPDLHSELNLSSLELGDSALYFCASSNRTGVGETQYFGPGTRLLVL.

This clone was recorded only once. The chain couples TRBV7-2 to TRBJ1-6; D is unresolved. Germline CDR1 is SGHTA and CDR2 is FQGNSA. Trimming shortened V by 0 bases and J by 6 bases, and 9 bases separated the two germline ends. The CDR3 runs 15 residues. The CDR3 bases are TGTGCCAGCAGCTTAGCTGGCACAACTAATTCACCCCTCCACTTT. Translating it yields CASSLAGTTNSPLHF.

The V call is TRBV10-1, the J call TRBJ2-3, with 10 nucleotides matching TRBD2. Trimming took 0 bases from V and 10 from J; bases not matched to a gene: 10. The germline V gene has CDR1 WNHNN and CDR2 SYGVQD (reference sequence). The CDR3 is 16 residues long. The CDR3 nucleotides read TGCGCCAGCAGTGAGTCCACTAGCGGGGCGCGTCAGTCGCAGTATTTT. Translated, it gives CASSESTSGARQSQYF.